A selection of T cell receptor beta chains follows, all from one sample in a study of T cell repertoires in cytomegalovirus infection. These TCRs' antigens remain unknown. Each CDR3 protein gets one entry after TCRdb re-called the reads with MiXCR. The sample has approximately 470,000 distinct CDR3 sequences, under 55% seen once; the top ten hold about 39%. The sample was cultured PBMCs, taken from culture after CMV antigen stimulation. Receptors originate from a human donor in good health (CMV status not recorded). Some clones in this sample may be carry-over from other donors' samples. Both conserved end residues are part of each CDR3. D genes are given only for firm matches. The size of a clone is reported for some rows only, either as once, few or many, or as a class for expanded clones.

TRBJ2-1	once	-	TRBV9	TGTGCCAGCAGCGTAGACGGGGAATACAATGAGCAGTTCTTC	CASSVDGEYNEQFF
TRBJ2-7	-	TRBD1	TRBV7-9	TGTGCCAGCAGCTCACATCAGGACAGGGGGCGTTACGAGCAGTACTTC	CASSSHQDRGRYEQYF
TRBJ2-5	-	-	TRBV5-4	TGTGCCAGCAGCTTGGCGGGAACGCCACGGTTCCAGTACTTC	CASSLAGTPRFQYF
TRBJ1-4	-	-	TRBV9	TGTGCCAGCAGCGGGACAGTTGGAGAAAAACTGTTTTTT	CASSGTVGEKLFF
TRBJ2-1	few	TRBD2	TRBV19	TGTGCCAGTAGGGGAAGGAACCCCGGACTAGCGTTTGATGAGCAGTTCTTC	CASRGRNPGLAFDEQFF
TRBJ2-3	once	TRBD1	TRBV25-1	TGTGCCAGCAGTAAATCGACAGGGGGGGCAGATACGCAGTATTTT	CASSKSTGGADTQYF
TRBJ1-1	-	-	TRBV2	TGTGCCAGCAGTTACAGGGCGAACACTGAAGCTTTCTTT	CASSYRANTEAFF
TRBJ1-1	-	TRBD1	TRBV6-5	TGTGCCAGCAGTTACGGACCCTCCACAGGGGATGCTTTCTTT	CASSYGPSTGDAFF
TRBJ2-3	few	TRBD2	TRBV20-1	TGCAGTGCTAGAGTAGCGGGGGGTCTTGGGACAGATACGCAGTATTTT	CSARVAGGLGTDTQYF
TRBJ2-3	-	-	TRBV3-1	TGTGCCAGCAGCCAAGATGGAGGCGGGACTAGCACAGATACGCAGTATTTT	CASSQDGGGTSTDTQYF
TRBJ1-6	-	TRBD1	TRBV20-1	TGCAGTGCTAGAGGGGACAGTTTTACTTCACCCCTCCACTTT	CSARGDSFTSPLHF
TRBJ2-7	few	TRBD2	TRBV11-2	TGTGCCAGCAGGTCACCCGGGACTAGCGTCCACGAGCAGTACTTC	CASRSPGTSVHEQYF
TRBJ1-3	-	TRBD1	TRBV5-4	TGTGCCAGCAGTTGGGACAGGGGAAACACCATATATTTT	CASSWDRGNTIYF
TRBJ2-5	-	TRBD2	TRBV20-1	TGCAGTGCTACCTTAGCGGGAGGATCTTTAGAGACCCAGTACTTC	CSATLAGGSLETQYF
TRBJ1-5	few	TRBD1	TRBV5-3	TGTGCCAGCAGCTTGGGGGGTCAGGGGGTCCCTAGCAATCAGCCCCAGCATTTT	CASSLGGQGVPSNQPQHF
TRBJ2-1	-	TRBD2	TRBV5-1	TGCGCCAGCAGCTCACCAACTAGCGCCAATGAGCAGTTCTTC	CASSSPTSANEQFF
TRBJ2-4	few	-	TRBV19	TGTGCCAGTTGGAACGCGGGGGCCGGGGAAAACATTCAGTACTTC	CASWNAGAGENIQYF
TRBJ2-2	-	TRBD1	TRBV11-2	TGTGCCAGCAGGAGGACAGGGGCGAACGGGGAGCTGTTTTTT	CASRRTGANGELFF
TRBJ1-4	-	-	TRBV7-8	TGTGCCAGCAGCTTAGTCCTATCGTCGATGGGGGCCGAGAATGAAAAACTGTTTTTT	CASSLVLSSMGAENEKLFF
TRBJ1-5	few	TRBD1	TRBV7-2	TGTGCCAGCAGCTTAGTGACAGGGGGGGCTCAGCCCCAGCATTTT	CASSLVTGGAQPQHF
TRBJ2-2	-	-	TRBV2	TGTGCCAGCTCTCCAATAGCGGCCACCGGGGAGCTGTTTTTT	CASSPIAATGELFF
TRBJ2-7	-	TRBD1	TRBV5-3	TGTGCCAGCAGTCAGGGATCGGGCCAGGGGGAAATCTCCTACGAGCAGTACTTC	CASSQGSGQGEISYEQYF
TRBJ1-1	-	-	TRBV30	TGTGCCTGGAGTGTACAGACTGAAGCTTTCTTT	CAWSVQTEAFF
TRBJ1-5	-	-	TRBV11-3	TGTGCCAGCAGCACCCGGACAGTCTGTTCACACTCGAGGGAGATTCCCCATCAGCCCCAGCATTTT	CASSTRTVCSHSREIPHQPQHF
TRBJ2-1	-	-	TRBV7-2	TGTGCCAGCAGCTACGGACACGTCGGTGAGCAGTTCTTC	CASSYGHVGEQFF
TRBJ2-7	-	TRBD2	TRBV20-1	TGCAGTGCTAGCGGACTAGCGGGGGGCTACGAGCAGTACTTC	CSASGLAGGYEQYF
TRBJ2-1	-	TRBD2	TRBV12-5	TGTGCTAGTGGTTTTGGGACTAGCAGTTACAATGAGCAGTTCTTC	CASGFGTSSYNEQFF
TRBJ2-7	-	-	TRBV12-3/TRBV12-4	TGTGCCAGCACCCTAGGACTATCCGAGCAGTACTTC	CASTLGLSEQYF
TRBJ2-7	-	TRBD2	TRBV2	TGTGCCAGCCACGGGACTAGCGAACCCTACGAGCAGTACTTC	CASHGTSEPYEQYF
TRBJ1-1	few	TRBD1	TRBV7-2	TGTGCCAGCAGCTTAGATTCGGCAGGGGGCCCGAACACTGAAGCTTTCTTT	CASSLDSAGGPNTEAFF
TRBJ2-1	-	-	TRBV6-5	TGTGCCAGCAGGTCGGGCATAGGGGCCAAGAATGAGCAGTTCTTC	CASRSGIGAKNEQFF
TRBJ2-1	-	TRBD1	TRBV5-3	TGTGCCAGCAGCTTGCCGGACAGGGGGAATGAGCAGTTCTTC	CASSLPDRGNEQFF
TRBJ2-7	-	-	TRBV4-1	TGCGCCAGCAGCCTAGCGGAGGAATACGAGCAGTACTTC	CASSLAEEYEQYF
TRBJ2-7	-	-	TRBV7-6	TGTGCCAGCCACGGCGCCCTAGGCTCCGAGCAGTACTTC	CASHGALGSEQYF
TRBJ2-7	-	TRBD1	TRBV4-2	TGTGCCAACAGCCAAGAGGGACAGCCCTGGGACGAGCAGTACTTC	CANSQEGQPWDEQYF
TRBJ1-2	-	-	TRBV7-9	TGTGCCAGCAGCTTAGACCTGGACGATGGCTACACCTTC	CASSLDLDDGYTF
TRBJ2-7	few	TRBD2	TRBV7-2	TGTGCCAGCAGCCTCGGACGGGCTAGCGGGACTACCTACGAGCAGTACTTC	CASSLGRASGTTYEQYF
TRBJ2-1	-	-	TRBV4-3	TGCGCCAGCAGCCAAGATCTGACTAGAGAGCAGTTCTTC	CASSQDLTREQFF
TRBJ2-4	-	TRBD2	TRBV7-2	TGTGCCAGCAGCCACGGACTAGCGGGGGCTTTCAAGGACATTCAGTACTTC	CASSHGLAGAFKDIQYF
TRBJ1-2	-	-	TRBV6-6	TGTGCCACCACAGGGACCAACTATGGCTACACCTTC	CATTGTNYGYTF
TRBJ2-1	-	-	TRBV20-1	TGCAGTGCTGGCCCTGGTCTAGCGCAAGAAGGTGAGCAGTTCTTC	CSAGPGLAQEGEQFF
TRBJ2-5	few	-	TRBV7-2	TGTGCCAGCAGCTTATATGAGACCCAGTACTTC	CASSLYETQYF
TRBJ2-1	few	TRBD2	TRBV7-9	TGTGCCAGCAGCTTAGGCCGAACTAGCGGCGAGCAGTTCTTC	CASSLGRTSGEQFF
TRBJ2-1	-	TRBD2	TRBV12-3/TRBV12-4	TGTGCCAGCAATTCGGCGCAAAGCGGGAGGATCGCGTTCTTC	CASNSAQSGRIAFF
TRBJ1-5	-	-	TRBV20-1	TGCAGTGCTGACCGCCTGTTTGGGATGGGCAATCAGCCCCAGCATTTT	CSADRLFGMGNQPQHF
TRBJ1-4	-	-	TRBV19	TGTGCCAGTAGTCCGCCCCTCACGGAGGGTGAAAAACTGTTTTTT	CASSPPLTEGEKLFF
TRBJ2-5	-	TRBD2	TRBV3-1	TGTGCCAGCAGCCAGGATACTAGCGGGGGGAGGGCCCAGTACTTC	CASSQDTSGGRAQYF
TRBJ1-6	-	-	TRBV7-2	TGTGCCAGCAGCGAGAGGAACAGGGTTTCACCCCTCCACTTT	CASSERNRVSPLHF
TRBJ2-5	-	-	TRBV11-2	TGTGCCAGCAGCCCCGTGGACAGCTGGTACCAAGAGACCCAGTACTTC	CASSPVDSWYQETQYF